In its sample, the clone carrying this T cell receptor beta chain was seen a few times. This specimen belongs to a study of blood T cell repertoires in COVID-19. Turning to the study itself: Sources were T cells, B-cell-depleted T cells, or PBMCs; the material itself was cDNA or gDNA.

Clones were read by immunoSEQ multiplex PCR, and TCRdb kept only the in-frame ones, dropping some. This sample has 150,000 to 200,000 clones, with 82% found just once. The clonotype was recovered from a woman between 65 and 79 years old with acute or convalescent COVID-19. The material sequenced was peripheral blood.

CDR3 DNA sequence: TGCGCCAGCAGCTTGGCCGGACTAGCGGAAAACGGGGGGACCCAGTACTTC. This translates into CASSLAGLAENGGTQYF. V is TRBV5-1 and J is TRBJ2-5, with TRBD2 matching 10 bases. There are 17 residues in the CDR3. Germline CDR1 and CDR2: SGHRS and YFSETQ. The V segment lost 0 bases and the J segment 7 bases; nucleotides outside the gene matches: 12.